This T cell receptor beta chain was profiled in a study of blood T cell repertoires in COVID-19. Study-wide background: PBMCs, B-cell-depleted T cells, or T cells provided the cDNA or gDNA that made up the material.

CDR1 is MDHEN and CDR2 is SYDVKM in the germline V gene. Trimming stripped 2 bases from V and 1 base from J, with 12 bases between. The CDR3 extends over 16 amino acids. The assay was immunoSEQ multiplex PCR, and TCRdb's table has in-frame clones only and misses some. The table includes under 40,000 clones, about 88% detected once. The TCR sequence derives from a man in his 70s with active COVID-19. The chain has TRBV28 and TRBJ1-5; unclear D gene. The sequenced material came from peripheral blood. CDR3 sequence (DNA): TGTGCCAGCAGTTTAACCGGGAGCCCGAGCAATCAGCCCCAGCATTTT. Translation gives CASSLTGSPSNQPQHF.